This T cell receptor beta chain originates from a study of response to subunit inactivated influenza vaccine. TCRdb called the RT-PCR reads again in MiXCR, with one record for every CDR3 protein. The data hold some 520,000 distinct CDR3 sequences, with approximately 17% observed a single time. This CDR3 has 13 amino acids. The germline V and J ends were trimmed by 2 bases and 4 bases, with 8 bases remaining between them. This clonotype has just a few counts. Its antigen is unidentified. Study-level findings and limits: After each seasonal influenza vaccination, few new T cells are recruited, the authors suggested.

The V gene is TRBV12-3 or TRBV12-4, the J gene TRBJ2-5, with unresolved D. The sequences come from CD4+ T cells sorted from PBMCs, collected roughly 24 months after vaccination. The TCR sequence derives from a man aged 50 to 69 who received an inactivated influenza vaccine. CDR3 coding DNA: TGTGCCAGCAGTTTATTAGCTTCAGAGACCCAGTACTTC. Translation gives CASSLLASETQYF.